This TCR beta chain was identified during a study of CD8+ T cells in alopecia areata. Across the study: Using the percentage of affected scalp area, treated patients' severity was scored. Study findings and constraints: Clonality exceeded that of normal scalp in lesional scalp, most notably in alopecia totalis/universalis.

Treatment described: oral pan-JAK inhibitor, 5-10 mg twice daily. Collected material from alopecia areata patients comprised lesional scalp punch biopsies and peripheral blood. TCR sequencing used cDNA made by reverse transcription of extracted RNA. Measured with immunoSEQ multiplex PCR; TCRdb has only the in-frame clones, and not every one. The sample holds 150,000 to 200,000 clones, 60% seen once. This clone has a handful of counts. Its antigen is not known. The CDR3 is 16 amino acids. Germline loops: CDR1 SGHDT, CDR2 YYEEEE. Trimming stripped 2 bases from V and 8 bases from J, with 17 bases between. Sequences were derived from CD4+ T cells sorted from blood, sampled at week 24, from a patient treated with tofacitinib. V is TRBV5-6 and J is TRBJ1-6; D not certain. This clonotype originated in a human donor with alopecia areata. The CDR3 loop reads CASSFGPSGNDSPLHF. As DNA, the CDR3 is TGTGCCAGCAGCTTCGGTCCCTCCGGGAACGATTCACCCCTCCACTTT.